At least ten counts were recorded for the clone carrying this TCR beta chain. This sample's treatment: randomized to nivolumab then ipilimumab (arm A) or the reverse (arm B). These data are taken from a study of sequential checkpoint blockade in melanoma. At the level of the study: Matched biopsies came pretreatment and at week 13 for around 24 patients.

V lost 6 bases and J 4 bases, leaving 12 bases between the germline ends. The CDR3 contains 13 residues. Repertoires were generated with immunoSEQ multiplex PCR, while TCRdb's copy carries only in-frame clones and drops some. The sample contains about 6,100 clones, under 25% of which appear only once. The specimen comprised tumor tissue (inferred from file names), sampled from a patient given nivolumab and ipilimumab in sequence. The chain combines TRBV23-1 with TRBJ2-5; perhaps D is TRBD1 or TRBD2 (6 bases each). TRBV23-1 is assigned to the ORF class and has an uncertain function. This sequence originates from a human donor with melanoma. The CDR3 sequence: CASSQEGGETQYF. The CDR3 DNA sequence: TGCGCCAGCAGCCAGGAGGGGGGAGAGACCCAGTACTTC.